This T cell receptor (beta chain) emerged from a study of blood T cell repertoires in COVID-19. V was shortened by 3 bases and J by 6 bases, with 9 bases between the two germline ends. The CDR3 is made up of 14 amino acids. Germline CDR1 MRHNA, CDR2 SNTAGT. Method: immunoSEQ multiplex PCR; TCRdb's copy keeps in-frame clones and lacks some. The sample holds 20,000 to 25,000 clones, around 91% seen once. This receptor was obtained from a man between 65 and 79 years old with acute or convalescent COVID-19. The V call is TRBV6-4, the J call TRBJ1-6, with D uncertain. The sample taken for sequencing was peripheral blood. The CDR3 DNA follows: TGTGCCAGCAGTGAGCGGGGTTTTAATTCACCCCTCCACTTT. Translating gives CASSERGFNSPLHF.